The present T cell receptor (beta chain) was sequenced within a study of STAT5B mutations in CD4+ large granular lymphocyte leukemia. Study-level results: Without putative leukemic clones, patient CD4-sorted repertoires remained more clonal than healthy CD4+ repertoires.

Concerning this clone itself: Its antigen is not known.

The CDR3 has 11 amino acids. Germline CDR1 DFQATT, CDR2 SNEGSKA (reference sequence). The V end was cut by 8 bases, the J end by 4 bases, with 9 bases between. The data were produced by immunoSEQ multiplex PCR, yet TCRdb's version contains in-frame clones alone and is incomplete. The table shows some 28,000 clones, with 65% to 80% occurring only once. The TCR comes from a human donor in good health. V is TRBV20-1 and J is TRBJ2-1; D unclear. Sequencing used CD4+ T cells from blood buffy coats. CDR3 residues: CSTAKYNEQFF. DNA of the CDR3: TGCAGTACAGCAAAGTACAATGAGCAGTTCTTC.